This section outlines one T cell receptor (beta chain) sequence together with its context. These data are taken from a study of CD8 T cells in Susac syndrome. With random hexamers, 0.5 to 1 ug RNA was reverse transcribed. TCRdb called the immunoSEQ multiplex PCR reads again in MiXCR, with one record for every CDR3 protein. Of 100,000 to 150,000 distinct CDR3 sequences listed, over 85% are singletons. Germline V gives CDR1 MNHEY, CDR2 SVGAGI. J was trimmed by 4 bases and V by 4 bases; bases with no gene match: 3. The CDR3 loop spans 13 amino acids. Sequenced: CD8+ T cells from PBMCs. The source is a human donor with Susac syndrome. V usage is TRBV6-5 and J usage is TRBJ2-7, with 8 nucleotides matching TRBD1. The DNA for the CDR3 is TGTGCCAGCAGTTGGCAGGGGGCGTACGAGCAGTACTTC. Translating it yields CASSWQGAYEQYF.